This T cell receptor (beta chain) was identified during a study of blood T cell repertoires in COVID-19. Turning to the study itself: Italy, Spain and the United States were the sources of the convalescent and acute COVID-19 samples. In each case, the material was cDNA or gDNA derived from T cells, B-cell-depleted T cells, or PBMCs.

In the authors' workflow: For nucleated cells, counts were estimated from reference gene primer amplification. Sequenced by immunoSEQ multiplex PCR; TCRdb stores in-frame clones only, minus some. D and trimming were read from the DNA, whereas the V and J calls and clone size are those reported in that table. Of some 70,000 clones listed, 65% to 90% were seen once; the top ten hold more than 1.4%. V was clipped by 7 bases and J by 0 bases, with 16 bases between them. CDR1 is WNHNN and CDR2 is SYGVQD in the germline V gene (reference sequence). The CDR3 loop spans 16 amino acids. The chain has TRBV10-1 and TRBJ1-3; D is uncertain. Sequencing input: peripheral blood. This TCR came from a woman aged 55-70 years with acute or convalescent COVID-19. The CDR3 loop reads CASKTNQELSGNTIYF. The CDR3 DNA follows: TGCGCCAGCAAAACCAATCAAGAGCTCTCTGGAAACACCATATATTTT.